These 25 T cell receptor beta chains were sequenced from one sample in a study of T cell changes during pregnancy in multiple sclerosis. Some clones are missing from TCRdb's copy, which holds only in-frame ones; the method was immunoSEQ multiplex PCR. The data show 35,000 to 40,000 clones, about nine tenths seen once. The input for sequencing was peripheral blood, taken in the third trimester of pregnancy. These receptors all come from a female donor in good health, enrolled as a control in a pregnancy study.

The genes are TRBV20-1 and TRBJ1-2, with 8 bases fitting TRBD1. This CDR3 is built from 10 residues. The V gene's germline CDR1 is DFQATT and CDR2 SNEGSKA (reference sequence). CDR3 region: CSVGQAGYTF. In nucleotides, the CDR3 is TGCAGCGTGGGACAGGCGGGCTACACCTTC.

The chain is built from TRBV4-1 and TRBJ1-5, with D maybe TRBD1 (6 bases). The CDR3 has 17 amino acids. The V and J ends lost 0 bases and 0 bases respectively, with 12 bases between them. Germline V CDR1 and CDR2: MGHRA, YSYEKL. CDR3 nucleotides: TGCGCCAGCAGCCAAGATATGGGACAACCTAGCAATCAGCCCCAGCATTTT. This gives the protein CASSQDMGQPSNQPQHF.

The V call is TRBV2, the J call TRBJ1-2; D is unresolved. Trimming pared 8 bases from V and 6 bases from J, leaving 7 bases between. The CDR3 is 10 residues long. The germline gives CDR1 SNHLY, CDR2 FYNNEI. Written as DNA, the CDR3 is TGTGCCAGCCGGGGAGATGGCTACACCTTC. Its protein product is CASRGDGYTF.

This sequence joins TRBV9 and TRBJ2-7; a possible D gene is TRBD2 (5 bases). This CDR3 comprises 15 residues. Germline V gene data show CDR1 as SGDLS and CDR2 as YYNGEE. Trimming left V 0 bases short and J 2 bases short, with 12 bases between. The CDR3: CASSVGSSRTYEQYF. Here the CDR3 DNA reads TGTGCCAGCAGCGTAGGCTCTAGCCGAACCTACGAGCAGTACTTC.

The rearrangement uses TRBV6-5 and TRBJ1-2; maybe TRBD1 (5 bases). Between the trimmed V and J ends, which lost 0 bases and 8 bases, there was a span of 10 bases. The CDR3 totals 13 residues. Germline V gene lookup returns CDR1 MNHEY and CDR2 SVGAGI. This CDR3 is CASSYSRGDGYTF. The CDR3 DNA is TGTGCCAGCAGTTACTCCCGGGGGGACGGCTACACCTTC.

CDR3 residues: CASSEATSGGSEQFF. The DNA for the CDR3 is TGTGCCAGCAGTGAAGCCACTAGCGGGGGTAGTGAGCAGTTCTTC. V and J are TRBV6-1 and TRBJ2-1; 11 positions match TRBD2. The CDR3 covers 15 residues. CDR1 is MNHNS, CDR2 SASEGT, per germline. V lost 0 bases, J lost 9 bases, and 4 bases stayed unmatched.

V gene TRBV28 combines with J gene TRBJ1-2; 9 bases agree with TRBD1. The CDR3 covers 15 residues. Trimming at V came to 3 bases and at J to 3 bases, leaving 5 bases not matched to a gene. Germline CDR1 is MDHEN and CDR2 is SYDVKM. CDR3 sequence (DNA): TGTGCCAGCAGTTTTTTGGACAGGGGCGACTATGGCTACACCTTC. Translation: CASSFLDRGDYGYTF.

The V call is TRBV7-9, the J call TRBJ2-7; D may be TRBD1 (6 bases). Germline V gene lookup returns CDR1 SEHNR and CDR2 FQNEAQ (reference sequence). The ends were cut back, 4 bases at V and 5 bases at J, with 15 bases in the middle. CDR3 length: 14 residues. CDR3 residues: CASSYSRQANEQYF. CDR3 DNA sequence: TGTGCCAGCAGCTATAGCCGACAGGCGAACGAGCAGTACTTC. Using reference TRBV7-9 and TRBJ2-7 for the parts outside the CDR3, the full variable domain is DTGVSQNPRHKITKRGQNVTFRCDPISEHNRLYWYRQTLGQGPEFLTYFQNEAQLEKSRLLSDRFSAERPKGSFSTLEIQRTEQGDSAMYLCASSYSRQANEQYFGPGTRLTVT.

The rearrangement uses TRBV5-4 and TRBJ1-4; no reliable D call. V gave up 0 bases and J gave up 11 bases, with 8 bases separating them. Per the germline V gene, CDR1 is SGHNT and CDR2 is YYREEE (reference sequence). CDR3 length: 12 residues. The CDR3 protein is CASSLGRGKLFF. The CDR3 nucleotides read TGTGCCAGCAGCTTGGGTCGCGGGAAACTGTTTTTT.

This chain joins TRBV29-1 and TRBJ2-7; a possible D gene is TRBD2 (5 bases). Germline values: CDR1 SQVTM, CDR2 ANQGSEA. Trimming removed 7 bases at V and 3 bases at J, with 16 bases between. This CDR3 has 13 amino acids. This chain's CDR3 is CSARRGTNYEQYF. Here the CDR3 DNA reads TGCAGCGCTCGCCGGGGTACGAACTACGAGCAGTACTTC.

This chain uses TRBV5-1 with TRBJ1-2, with D perhaps TRBD1 (6 bases). V was shortened by 6 bases and J by 7 bases, with 22 bases between the two germline ends. Germline CDR1 reads SGHRS; CDR2 reads YFSETQ. The CDR3 extends over 15 amino acids. In DNA form, the CDR3 reads TGCGCCAGCAAGACGGATCCGGGGGGGCAAGCTGGCTACACCTTC. It yields the protein CASKTDPGGQAGYTF.

V is TRBV15 and J is TRBJ1-6; unclear D gene. Germline-derived CDR1 and CDR2 are LNHNV and YYDKDF (reference sequence). The V end was cut by 2 bases, the J end by 2 bases, with 16 bases between. The CDR3 spans 18 residues. For the CDR3, the DNA is TGTGCCACCAGCAGAAATCATCAGGCGAACGCCTATAATTCACCCCTCCACTTT. Encoded protein: CATSRNHQANAYNSPLHF. Full variable domain (rest looked up from reference TRBV15 and TRBJ1-6): DAMVIQNPRYQVTQFGKPVTLSCSQTLNHNVMYWYQQKSSQAPKLLFHYYDKDFNNEADTPDNFQSRRPNTSFCFLDIRSPGLGDTAMYLCATSRNHQANAYNSPLHFGNGTRLTVT.

The gene calls are TRBV11-2 and TRBJ2-5; TRBD2 matches at 10 bases. The germline V gene has CDR1 SGHAT and CDR2 FQNNGV. CDR3 length: 17 amino acids. V was clipped by 2 bases and J by 4 bases; unmatched bases: 10. DNA of the CDR3: TGTGCCAGCAGCTTACAACAAGCGGGAGGGCCGAGAGAGACCCAGTACTTC. This gives the protein CASSLQQAGGPRETQYF.

V and J are TRBV18 and TRBJ1-1, with 7 bases identical to TRBD1. CDR3 size: 13 residues. The V gene's germline CDR1 is KGHSH and CDR2 LQKENI. The J segment lost 1 base and the V segment lost 5 bases, leaving 1 base of the junction unmatched. CDR3 sequence: CASSDRENTEAFF. In DNA form, the CDR3 reads TGTGCCAGCTCAGACAGGGAGAACACTGAAGCTTTCTTT.

The rearrangement uses TRBV28 and TRBJ2-2; no clear D gene. CDR1 and CDR2 from the germline V gene are MDHEN and SYDVKM. This CDR3 is 12 amino acids long. V was pared by 4 bases and J by 4 bases, with 4 bases between. The CDR3, as DNA: TGTGCCAGCAGTTCGGGCACCGGGGAGCTGTTTTTT. Protein: CASSSGTGELFF.

CDR3 nucleotides: TGTGCCAGCAGCGGGGAACTAGCGGGGGACTTATACGAGCAGTACTTC. This encodes CASSGELAGDLYEQYF. The chain uses TRBV6-6 and TRBJ2-7; TRBD2 agrees at 11 bases. In germline, CDR1 is MNHNY, CDR2 SVGAGI (reference sequence). This CDR3 is built from 16 residues. Losses at the gene ends were 6 bases for V and 4 bases for J; bases not matched to a gene: 11.

This chain links TRBV10-1 with TRBJ2-1; TRBD2 matches 12 bases. Looked up from germline, CDR1 is WNHNN and CDR2 is SYGVQD (reference sequence). This CDR3 has 18 amino acids. Trimming cost V 0 bases and J 2 bases; bases outside gene matches: 5. CDR3 protein: CASSESRTSGTTYNEQFF. In nucleotides, the CDR3 is TGCGCCAGCAGTGAGTCAAGGACTAGCGGGACAACCTACAATGAGCAGTTCTTC.

This chain links TRBV29-1 with TRBJ2-5, with 9 nucleotides matching TRBD2. CDR3 length: 14 residues. V gave up 3 bases and J gave up 2 bases; unmatched junction bases: 4. Germline V gene sequence: CDR1 SQVTM, CDR2 ANQGSEA. As DNA, the CDR3 is TGCAGCGTTGACCTAGCGGGGTTTCAAGAGACCCAGTACTTC. It encodes CSVDLAGFQETQYF. The full variable domain, with the rest looked up from reference TRBV29-1 and TRBJ2-5, is SAVISQKPSRDICQRGTSLTIQCQVDSQVTMMFWYRQQPGQSLTLIATANQGSEATYESGFVIDKFPISRPNLTFSTLTVSNMSPEDSSIYLCSVDLAGFQETQYFGPGTRLLVL.

The chain links TRBV12-5 to TRBJ2-1; 8 nucleotides line up with TRBD1. Germline V lookup: CDR1 LGHNT, CDR2 FRNRAP. With V trimmed by 6 bases and J by 2 bases, 12 bases remained unmatched. The CDR3 runs to 17 residues. This CDR3 reads CASGPDRERTTYNEQFF. The DNA of the CDR3 is TGTGCTAGTGGACCGGACAGGGAACGGACTACCTACAATGAGCAGTTCTTC.

The rearrangement links TRBV7-6 to TRBJ2-3; 11 bases align to TRBD1. V shed 5 bases and J 4 bases; nucleotides not matched to a gene: 14. The V gene's germline CDR1 is SGHVS and CDR2 FNYEAQ. This CDR3 has 18 residues. The CDR3 loop reads CASSLPSPGQGASDTQYF. CDR3 DNA sequence: TGTGCCAGCAGCCTTCCGAGTCCCGGACAGGGGGCATCAGATACGCAGTATTTT.

V gene TRBV29-1 combines with J gene TRBJ2-2, with TRBD2 matching 14 bases. The CDR3 runs 16 residues. V shed 0 bases and J 9 bases; nucleotides not matched to a gene: 6. The germline V gene encodes CDR1 SQVTM and CDR2 ANQGSEA. DNA for the CDR3: TGCAGCGTTGAAGATGCCGGGACTAGCGGGAGCTGGGAGCTGTTTTTT. Protein product: CSVEDAGTSGSWELFF.

The rearrangement uses TRBV4-2 and TRBJ2-3; 8 bases match TRBD1. CDR3 length equals 15 residues. Germline values: CDR1 LGHNA, CDR2 YNFKEQ. The trim removed 4 bases at V and 5 bases at J, leaving 8 bases unmatched. CDR3 sequence (DNA): TGTGCCAGCAGCCCACAACAGGGGGAGGTAGATACGCAGTATTTT. It is translated as CASSPQQGEVDTQYF.

This clone was found a few times. The rearrangement joins TRBV7-2 to TRBJ2-2; no reliable D call. Germline V gives CDR1 SGHTA, CDR2 FQGNSA. Trimming left V 3 bases short and J 0 bases short, with 2 bases between. This CDR3 contains 13 residues. Here the CDR3 reads CASSFTNTGELFF. The CDR3 nucleotides read TGTGCCAGCAGCTTTACGAACACCGGGGAGCTGTTTTTT.

This clone has more than one count but fewer than ten. The chain joins TRBV5-4 to TRBJ1-1; possible D gene TRBD1, 6 bases. Germline V gives CDR1 SGHNT, CDR2 YYREEE (reference sequence). Between the trimmed V and J ends, which lost 4 bases and 2 bases, there was a span of 9 bases. This CDR3 contains 13 residues. Here the CDR3 DNA reads TGTGCCAGCAGCGGCAGGGGTAACACTGAAGCTTTCTTT. It encodes CASSGRGNTEAFF.

This clone was recorded once. The CDR3 sequence is CASSLEVSGSYEQYF. CDR3 DNA sequence: TGTGCCAGCAGCTTAGAAGTTAGCGGGAGCTACGAGCAGTACTTC. V usage is TRBV7-8 and J usage is TRBJ2-7; 9 bases fit TRBD2. The CDR3 is 15 amino acids. Unmatched junction bases numbered 4, after V lost 1 base and J lost 3 bases. Germline CDR1 is SGHVS and CDR2 is FQNEAQ.